This T cell receptor beta chain was identified during a study of Graves' ophthalmopathy and Graves' hyperthyroidism. This CDR3 contains 14 residues. Germline CDR1 and CDR2: MNHNS and SASEGT. In the case of this clonotype: An end of the junction differs from the germline gene, which may be a read error.

The study amplified TCR beta CDR3 regions using RNA transcripts. Amplification began with first-round RT-PCR using HTBI primers, then second-round multiplex PCR was performed. TCRdb re-derived calls from the multiplex PCR reads in MiXCR, one entry per CDR3 protein. The table includes about 160,000 distinct CDR3 sequences, around two fifths detected once. Sequences were obtained from peripheral blood. This clonotype was sampled from a young man with Graves' ophthalmopathy. This chain links TRBV6-1 with TRBJ1-3; 7 bases are shared with TRBD1. CDR3 amino acids: CASSTGVSGNTVYF. The CDR3 DNA follows: TGTGCCAGCAGTACAGGGGTATCTGGAAACACCGTATATTTT.